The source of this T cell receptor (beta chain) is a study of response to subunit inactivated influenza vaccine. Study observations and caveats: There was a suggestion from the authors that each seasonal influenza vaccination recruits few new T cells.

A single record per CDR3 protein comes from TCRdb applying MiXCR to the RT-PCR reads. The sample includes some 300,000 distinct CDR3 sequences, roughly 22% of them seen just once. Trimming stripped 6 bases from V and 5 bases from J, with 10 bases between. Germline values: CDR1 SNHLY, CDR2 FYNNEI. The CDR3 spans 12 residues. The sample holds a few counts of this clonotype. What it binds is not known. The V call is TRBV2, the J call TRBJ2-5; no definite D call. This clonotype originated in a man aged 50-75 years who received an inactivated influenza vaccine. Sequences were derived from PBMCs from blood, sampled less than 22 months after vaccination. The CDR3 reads CASRRQSETQYF. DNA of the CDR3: TGTGCCAGCAGAAGACAATCGGAGACCCAGTACTTC. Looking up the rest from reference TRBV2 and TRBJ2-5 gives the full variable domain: EPEVTQTPSHQVTQMGQEVILRCVPISNHLYFYWYRQILGQKVEFLVSFYNNEISEKSEIFDDQFSVERPDGSNFTLKIRSTKLEDSAMYFCASRRQSETQYFGPGTRLLVL.